This passage covers 6 T cell receptor beta chains from one sample sequenced in a study of blood T cell repertoires in COVID-19. The table came from immunoSEQ multiplex PCR; TCRdb's copy has only in-frame clones and leaves some out. In the table there are about 68,000 clones, 65% to 90% of which are singletons. The sample was peripheral blood. The source of these receptors is a woman between 55 and 75 years old with acute or convalescent COVID-19.

This chain joins TRBV5-6 and TRBJ1-1, with 11 bases matching TRBD1. CDR3 length: 16 residues. The trim removed 5 bases at V and 0 bases at J, leaving 6 bases unmatched. CDR1 is SGHDT and CDR2 is YYEEEE in the germline V gene. DNA for the CDR3: TGTGCCAGCAGGAGGGACAGGGGGAATCTGAACACTGAAGCTTTCTTT. Encoded protein: CASRRDRGNLNTEAFF.

This chain joins TRBV4-2 and TRBJ2-7; TRBD1 matches 10 bases. Germline V gene sequence: CDR1 LGHNA, CDR2 YNFKEQ. The CDR3 is 15 amino acids. V lost 0 bases and J lost 2; bases outside the gene matches: 1. This CDR3 reads CASSQDGTGAYEQYF. DNA of the CDR3: TGTGCCAGCAGCCAAGATGGGACAGGGGCCTACGAGCAGTACTTC.

V and J are TRBV19 and TRBJ2-2, with a weak D call TRBD2 (7 bases). CDR1 is LNHDA and CDR2 is SQIVND in the germline V gene (reference sequence). V was pared by 5 bases and J by 1 base, with 11 bases between. The CDR3 runs to 15 residues. Here the CDR3 reads CASSRGALNTGELFF. DNA for the CDR3: TGTGCCAGTAGTCGGGGGGCACTGAACACCGGGGAGCTGTTTTTT.

This clone was seen repeatedly, ten times or more. This sequence joins TRBV5-6 and TRBJ1-6; D may be TRBD1 (5 bases). CDR3 length: 17 amino acids. The germline gives CDR1 SGHDT, CDR2 YYEEEE. Trimming took 6 bases from V and 2 from J, leaving 18 bases between them. This chain's CDR3 is CASNKVGQGTYNSPLHF. Here the CDR3 DNA reads TGTGCCAGCAATAAGGTGGGGCAAGGGACCTATAATTCACCCCTCCACTTT.

The chain combines TRBV7-2 with TRBJ2-7; D uncertain. V shed 2 bases and J shed 3 bases, with 8 bases lying between them. Per germline, CDR1 SGHTA and CDR2 FQGNSA. The CDR3 has 13 residues. CDR3 sequence: CASSLSPVYEQYF. CDR3 in DNA: TGTGCCAGCAGCTTAAGTCCAGTCTACGAGCAGTACTTC. The full variable domain, its missing parts supplied by reference TRBV7-2 and TRBJ2-7, is GAGVSQSPSNKVTEKGKDVELRCDPISGHTALYWYRQSLGQGLEFLIYFQGNSAPDKSGLPSDRFSAERTGGSVSTLTIQRTQQEDSAVYLCASSLSPVYEQYFGPGTRLTVT.

The V and J genes are TRBV5-1 and TRBJ2-7; 10 bases are shared with TRBD1. Germline CDR1 reads SGHRS; CDR2 reads YFSETQ. This CDR3 contains 15 residues. With V trimmed by 4 bases and J by 4 bases, 8 bases remained unmatched. Written as DNA, the CDR3 is TGCGCCAGCAGCCCTGACAGGGGGCGCAAGTACGAGCAGTACTTC. Translation gives CASSPDRGRKYEQYF.